This TCR beta chain was sequenced in a study of cytomegalovirus exposure and HLA in healthy donors. Points from the study as a whole: A later analysis showed HLA-associated TCR beta chains outstripping equally common others in clonal expansion. Data from an earlier analysis indicated that most TCR beta V segments were productive either about 90% or about 30% of the time. Cytomegalovirus association was assigned to over 150 TCR beta chains.

A word on this clone: The antigen is undetermined.

Researchers ran the PCR with 60 Vbeta and 13 Jbeta primers. TCRdb's copy holds only in-frame clones and misses some; the assay was immunoSEQ multiplex PCR. The repertoire holds about 220,000 clones, with just over 75% as singletons. The receptor's source is a man between 18 and 29 years old in good health and CMV-seronegative. Material for sequencing was PBMCs.

The CDR3 coding sequence is TGTGCCAGCAGCTCTAGATTATGGACAGGGAACACTGAAGCTTTCTTT. This encodes CASSSRLWTGNTEAFF. V and J are TRBV5-5 and TRBJ1-1; 7 bases line up with TRBD1. Trimming took 3 bases from V and 1 from J; bases not matched to a gene: 9. This CDR3 has 16 amino acids. In germline, CDR1 is SGHKS, CDR2 YYEKEE (reference sequence).